Presented here are 25 T cell receptor beta chains from one specimen sequenced in a study of blood T cells in healthy people across ages. Next came a second PCR, run for about 7 to 12 cycles, which used a sample-barcoded 5' primer along with a J-beta primer mix. TCRdb ran MiXCR on the 5' RACE reads and lists one entry per CDR3 protein. The sample has about 970,000 distinct CDR3 sequences, 51% seen once. Specimen: blood. The receptor source for this set is a woman aged 60-75 years in good health.

The table lists this clonotype with a few counts. This chain joins TRBV12-3 or TRBV12-4 and TRBJ2-7; D remains ambiguous. The CDR3 runs 14 residues. V was cut by 2 bases and J by 0 bases, with 8 bases left in between. The CDR3 here is CASSLPNSSYEQYF. CDR3 DNA: TGTGCCAGCAGTTTACCTAACAGCTCCTACGAGCAGTACTTC.

This clonotype has just a few counts. CDR3 sequence reads: CASSEDSEKLFF. The CDR3 nucleotides are TGTGCCAGCAGTGAGGATTCTGAAAAACTGTTTTTT. The J gene is TRBJ1-4, the V gene TRBV6-1; no definite D call. Germline V gene sequence: CDR1 MNHNS, CDR2 SASEGT. V was pared by 3 bases and J by 7 bases, with 6 bases between. This CDR3 is 12 amino acids long.

This clonotype appeared a few times. The chain is built from TRBV29-1 and TRBJ2-3; D might be TRBD1 (6 bases). The V gene's germline CDR1 is SQVTM and CDR2 ANQGSEA. The germline V and J ends were trimmed by 7 bases and 3 bases, with 17 bases remaining between them. The CDR3 totals 14 residues. In DNA form, the CDR3 reads TGCAGCGCAACCCTGGGGGCAGCGACAGATACGCAGTATTTT. Translated, it gives CSATLGAATDTQYF.

The chain joins TRBV7-2 to TRBJ2-3, with 9 bases aligning to TRBD2. Germline values: CDR1 SGHTA, CDR2 FQGNSA. After removal of 1 base from V and 4 bases from J, the junction contained 3 bases not matched to a gene. The CDR3 totals 15 residues. This chain's CDR3 is CASSLVAGEADTQYF. In DNA form, the CDR3 reads TGTGCCAGCAGCTTAGTAGCGGGAGAGGCAGATACGCAGTATTTT.

The chain is built from TRBV6-5 and TRBJ1-6; D is uncertain. This CDR3 contains 14 residues. The V gene lost 0 bases and the J gene lost 7 bases, with 7 bases spanning the gap. The germline V gene has CDR1 MNHEY and CDR2 SVGAGI. This CDR3 reads CASSYSPQNSPLHF. The CDR3 nucleotides are TGTGCCAGCAGTTACTCGCCCCAGAATTCACCCCTCCACTTT.

The sample holds a few counts of this clonotype. This chain connects TRBV4-2 to TRBJ2-5; 11 nucleotides match TRBD2. The CDR3 spans 17 residues. J lost 5 bases, V lost 5 bases, and 13 bases had no gene match. CDR1 and CDR2 (germline): LGHNA, YNFKEQ. The CDR3 DNA reads as TGTGCCAGCAGCTTCTGGCCCGGGACTAGCGGTGCGGAGACCCAGTACTTC. Its translation: CASSFWPGTSGAETQYF.

This clonotype has more than one count but fewer than ten. The chain carries TRBV2 and TRBJ2-7, with 9 bases identical to TRBD2. The germline V gene has CDR1 SNHLY and CDR2 FYNNEI. J was trimmed by 2 bases and V by 6 bases; bases with no gene match: 5. This CDR3 is built from 14 residues. The DNA for the CDR3 is TGTGCCAGCAGCGTTAGCGGGAGTACCTACGAGCAGTACTTC. The encoded protein is CASSVSGSTYEQYF.

The chain has TRBV10-3 and TRBJ2-7, with a possible D match to TRBD1 (6 bases). This CDR3 spans 13 amino acids. The V end lost 7 bases, the J end lost 5 bases, and 15 bases lay between the germline ends. Per the germline V gene, CDR1 is ENHRY and CDR2 is SYGVKD. The CDR3 loop reads CAINSWTDDEQYF. CDR3 nucleotide sequence: TGTGCCATCAATAGCTGGACAGACGACGAGCAGTACTTC.

The rearrangement joins TRBV5-6 to TRBJ2-7; D not resolved. The CDR3 length is 16 residues. Per germline, CDR1 SGHDT and CDR2 YYEEEE. V lost 4 bases and J lost 2, with 19 bases in between. In nucleotides, the CDR3 is TGTGCCAGCAGCCCCGACACTGGTACTTCCACCTACGAGCAGTACTTC. Its protein is CASSPDTGTSTYEQYF.

The chain has TRBV7-9 and TRBJ1-1; TRBD1 matches 8 bases. The CDR3 is 18 residues long. The J segment lost 1 base and the V segment lost 5 bases, leaving 15 bases of the junction unmatched. Germline loops: CDR1 SEHNR, CDR2 FQNEAQ (reference sequence). CDR3 protein: CASSPPRRQGIGNTEAFF. In nucleotides, the CDR3 is TGTGCCAGCAGCCCCCCCCGGCGACAGGGGATTGGGAACACTGAAGCTTTCTTT.

This clonotype was picked up a small number of times. The chain employs TRBV28 and TRBJ2-7; 7 bases map to TRBD1. The junction had 5 bases not matched to a gene; V was cut back by 4 bases and J by 5 bases. Germline CDR1 and CDR2: MDHEN and SYDVKM. CDR3 length: 13 residues. The CDR3 loop reads CASSSTGNNEQYF. The CDR3 nucleotides read TGTGCCAGCAGTTCGACAGGGAATAACGAGCAGTACTTC.

This sequence joins TRBV7-2 and TRBJ1-5, with D hard to call. The CDR3 runs 13 residues. V shed 4 bases and J shed 4 bases, with 8 bases lying between them. In germline, CDR1 is SGHTA, CDR2 FQGNSA. CDR3 sequence: CASSSQLNQPQHF. The CDR3 region has the DNA TGTGCCAGCAGCTCGCAACTGAATCAGCCCCAGCATTTT.

The chain links TRBV3-1 to TRBJ2-3; D may match TRBD1 or TRBD2 (5 bases each). The V gene lost 7 bases and the J gene lost 2 bases, with 19 bases spanning the gap. The CDR3 has 16 amino acids. The germline V gene encodes CDR1 LGHDT and CDR2 YNNKEL (reference sequence). CDR3 region: CASKPRIRDHTDTQYF. The DNA for the CDR3 is TGTGCCAGCAAACCGCGGATCCGGGACCACACAGATACGCAGTATTTT.

The gene calls are TRBV27 and TRBJ2-3; 7 nucleotides align to TRBD2. The V gene's germline CDR1 is MNHEY and CDR2 SMNVEV (reference sequence). The CDR3 is made up of 16 amino acids. V shed 6 bases and J 0 bases; nucleotides not matched to a gene: 9. The CDR3 nucleotides read TGTGCCAGCAGCAAACCTAGCGGAGCTAGCACAGATACGCAGTATTTT. It yields the protein CASSKPSGASTDTQYF.

This clonotype was seen a handful of times. The rearrangement links TRBV5-1 to TRBJ2-7, with D hard to call. With 4 bases removed from V and 0 bases from J, the gap between germline ends came to 11 bases. CDR3 length equals 14 residues. Germline lookup yields CDR1 SGHRS and CDR2 YFSETQ. The DNA for the CDR3 is TGCGCCAGCAGCCCCGGTGACGGCTCCTACGAGCAGTACTTC. Encoded protein: CASSPGDGSYEQYF.

The chain employs TRBV7-3 and TRBJ2-2; 7 bases are shared with TRBD1. Per germline, CDR1 SGHTA and CDR2 FQGTGA. The CDR3 is made up of 15 amino acids. The V segment lost 3 bases and the J segment 7 bases; nucleotides outside the gene matches: 8. CDR3 amino acids: CASSLADRVGGELFF. The CDR3 nucleotides are TGTGCCAGCAGCTTGGCAGACAGGGTTGGCGGGGAGCTGTTTTTT.

The CDR3 nucleotides read TGTGCCAGCACAGGCCTTCCCAAGGGGCACCTTATGGGCACCGGGGAGCTGTTTTTT. It codes for CASTGLPKGHLMGTGELFF. The chain has TRBV25-1 and TRBJ2-2; D possibly corresponds to TRBD1 (5 bases). With 7 bases removed from V and 4 bases from J, the gap between germline ends came to 28 bases. The germline V gene has CDR1 MGHDK and CDR2 SYGVNS. This CDR3 comprises 19 residues.

The chain uses TRBV24-1 and TRBJ2-3; 8 nucleotides line up with TRBD1. Germline values: CDR1 KGHDR, CDR2 SFDVKD. Trimming at V came to 4 bases and at J to 2 bases, leaving 10 bases not matched to a gene. This CDR3 has 17 residues. CDR3 protein: CATSDPTQGVLTDTQYF. The CDR3 DNA reads as TGTGCCACCAGTGACCCTACACAGGGGGTCCTCACAGATACGCAGTATTTT.

This clonotype was found a few times. The chain links TRBV5-1 to TRBJ2-1; D remains unclear. CDR3 size: 14 residues. V was cut by 1 base and J by 3 bases, with 8 bases left in between. Germline V lookup: CDR1 SGHRS, CDR2 YFSETQ. This CDR3 reads CASSLRSVYNEQFF. The DNA of the CDR3 is TGCGCCAGCAGCTTGCGGTCAGTCTACAATGAGCAGTTCTTC.

This chain joins TRBV5-1 and TRBJ1-1; possible D gene TRBD1, 6 bases. Germline V gives CDR1 SGHRS, CDR2 YFSETQ. Trimming removed 0 bases at V and 4 bases at J, with 16 bases between. This CDR3 comprises 16 residues. The CDR3 DNA reads as TGCGCCAGCAGCTTGGGGGAACAGGGAAGGAGCACTGAAGCTTTCTTT. It is translated as CASSLGEQGRSTEAFF.

There are a few counts of this clonotype. This chain links TRBV6-2 or TRBV6-3 with TRBJ2-3; 8 bases match TRBD2. Trimming cost V 0 bases and J 9 bases; bases outside gene matches: 5. Germline values: CDR1 MNHEY, CDR2 SVGEGT. The CDR3 has 14 amino acids. The CDR3 is CASSYSRQRGTQYF. The CDR3 coding sequence is TGTGCCAGCAGTTACTCAAGACAGCGGGGGACGCAGTATTTT.

This clonotype appeared once. This chain uses TRBV6-5 with TRBJ2-7, with a possible D match to TRBD1 (6 bases). The CDR3 loop spans 14 amino acids. V was pared by 7 bases and J by 6 bases, with 19 bases between. CDR1 is MNHEY and CDR2 is SVGAGI in the germline V gene. The CDR3 nucleotides read TGTGCCAGCACCCCTAGGACAAGGGGGAGCGAGCAGTACTTC. This sequence encodes CASTPRTRGSEQYF.

This rearrangement joins TRBV25-1 to TRBJ2-5; 8 bases align to TRBD2. The V gene end was trimmed by 4 bases and the J gene end by 11 bases; junction bases not matched to a gene: 21. The CDR3 totals 17 residues. CDR1 and CDR2 (germline): MGHDK, SYGVNS. The CDR3 region is CASSGGLVGESAGEQYF. CDR3 bases: TGTGCCAGCAGTGGGGGACTAGTGGGAGAATCAGCGGGTGAGCAGTACTTC.

This rearrangement joins TRBV5-1 to TRBJ2-3; 10 bases match TRBD2. The CDR3 spans 14 residues. The J segment lost 2 bases and the V segment lost 7 bases, leaving 4 bases of the junction unmatched. From germline, CDR1 is SGHRS and CDR2 YFSETQ. The CDR3 protein is CASALAGPTDTQYF. The DNA for the CDR3 is TGCGCCAGCGCACTAGCGGGACCCACAGATACGCAGTATTTT.

This clonotype was picked up a small number of times. This chain uses TRBV7-9 with TRBJ2-7; the match to TRBD2 covers 10 bases. Germline V gives CDR1 SEHNR, CDR2 FQNEAQ (reference sequence). The ends lost 3 bases at V and 4 bases at J; junction bases unmatched: 9. This CDR3 spans 16 amino acids. The CDR3 loop reads CASSFWVAGGGYEQYF. The CDR3 DNA reads as TGTGCCAGCAGCTTCTGGGTAGCGGGAGGAGGGTACGAGCAGTACTTC.